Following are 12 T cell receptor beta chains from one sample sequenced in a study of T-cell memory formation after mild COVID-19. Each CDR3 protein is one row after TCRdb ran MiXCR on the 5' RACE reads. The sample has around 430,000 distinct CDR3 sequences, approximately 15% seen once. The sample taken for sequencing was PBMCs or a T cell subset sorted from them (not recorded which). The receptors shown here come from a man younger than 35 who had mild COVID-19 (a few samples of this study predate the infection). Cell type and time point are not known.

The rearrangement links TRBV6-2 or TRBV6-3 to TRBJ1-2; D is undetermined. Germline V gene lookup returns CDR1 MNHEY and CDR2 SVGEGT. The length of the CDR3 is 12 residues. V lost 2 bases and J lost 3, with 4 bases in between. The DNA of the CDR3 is TGTGCCAGCAGTTACACCGACTATGGCTACACCTTC. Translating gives CASSYTDYGYTF.

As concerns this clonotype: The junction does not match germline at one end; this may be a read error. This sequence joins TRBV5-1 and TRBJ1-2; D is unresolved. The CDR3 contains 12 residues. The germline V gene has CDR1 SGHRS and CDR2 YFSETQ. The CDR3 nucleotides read TGCGCCAGCAGCATCGACAACTATGGCTACACATTC. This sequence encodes CASSIDNYGYTF. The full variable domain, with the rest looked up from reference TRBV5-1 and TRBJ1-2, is KAGVTQTPRYLIKTRGQQVTLSCSPISGHRSVSWYQQTPGQGLQFLFEYFSETQRNKGNFPGRFSGRQFSNSRSEMNVSTLELGDSALYLCASSIDNYGYTFGSGTRLTVV.

The CDR3 reads CASTRDSGDIPQHF. The DNA for the CDR3 is TGTGCCAGTACCAGGGACAGCGGGGATATCCCCCAGCATTTT. This chain connects TRBV19 to TRBJ1-5; 7 nucleotides line up with TRBD1. Germline V gene lookup returns CDR1 LNHDA and CDR2 SQIVND (reference sequence). The CDR3 has 14 residues. V lost 7 bases to trimming and J lost 10 bases; unmatched junction nucleotides: 13.

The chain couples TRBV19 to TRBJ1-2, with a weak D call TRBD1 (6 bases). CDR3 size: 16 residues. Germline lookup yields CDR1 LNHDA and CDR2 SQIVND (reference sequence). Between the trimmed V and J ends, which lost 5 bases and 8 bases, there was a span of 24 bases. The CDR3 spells CASSSDPHTGFGGYTF. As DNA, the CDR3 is TGTGCCAGTAGTTCCGACCCACATACAGGGTTTGGAGGCTACACCTTC.

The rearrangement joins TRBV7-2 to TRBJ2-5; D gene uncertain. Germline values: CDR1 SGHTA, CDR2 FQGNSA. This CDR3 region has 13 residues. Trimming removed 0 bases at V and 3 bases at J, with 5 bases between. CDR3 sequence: CASSLADEETQYF. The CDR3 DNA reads TGTGCCAGCAGCTTAGCGGACGAAGAGACCCAGTACTTC. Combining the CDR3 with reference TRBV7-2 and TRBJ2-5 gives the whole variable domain GAGVSQSPSNKVTEKGKDVELRCDPISGHTALYWYRQSLGQGLEFLIYFQGNSAPDKSGLPSDRFSAERTGGSVSTLTIQRTQQEDSAVYLCASSLADEETQYFGPGTRLLVL.

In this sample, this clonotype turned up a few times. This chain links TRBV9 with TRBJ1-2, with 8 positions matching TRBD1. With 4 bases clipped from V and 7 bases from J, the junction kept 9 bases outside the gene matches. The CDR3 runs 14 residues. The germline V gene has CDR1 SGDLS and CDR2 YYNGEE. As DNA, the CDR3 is TGTGCCAGCAGCCCACCGGGACAGGTGGCTGGCTACACCTTC. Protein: CASSPPGQVAGYTF.

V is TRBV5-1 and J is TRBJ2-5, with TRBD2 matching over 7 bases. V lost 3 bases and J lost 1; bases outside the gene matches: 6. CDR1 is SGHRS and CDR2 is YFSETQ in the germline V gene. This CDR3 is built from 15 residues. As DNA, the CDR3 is TGCGCCAGCAGCTGGCTGGGGACTACCCAAGAGACCCAGTACTTC. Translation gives CASSWLGTTQETQYF.

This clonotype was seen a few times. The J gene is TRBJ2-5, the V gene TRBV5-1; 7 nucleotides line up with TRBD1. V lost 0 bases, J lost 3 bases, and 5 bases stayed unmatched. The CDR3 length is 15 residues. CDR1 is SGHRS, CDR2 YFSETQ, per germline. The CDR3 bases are TGCGCCAGCAGCTTGGCCGAGGGGGCAAAAGAGACCCAGTACTTC. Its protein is CASSLAEGAKETQYF. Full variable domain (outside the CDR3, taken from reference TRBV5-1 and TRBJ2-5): KAGVTQTPRYLIKTRGQQVTLSCSPISGHRSVSWYQQTPGQGLQFLFEYFSETQRNKGNFPGRFSGRQFSNSRSEMNVSTLELGDSALYLCASSLAEGAKETQYFGPGTRLLVL.

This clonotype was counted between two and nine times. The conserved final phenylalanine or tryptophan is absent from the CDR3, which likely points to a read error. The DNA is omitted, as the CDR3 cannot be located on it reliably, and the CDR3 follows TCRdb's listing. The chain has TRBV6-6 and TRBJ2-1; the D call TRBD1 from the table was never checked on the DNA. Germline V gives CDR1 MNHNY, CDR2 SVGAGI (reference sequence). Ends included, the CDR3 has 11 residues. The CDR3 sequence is CASSNGAAQKL.

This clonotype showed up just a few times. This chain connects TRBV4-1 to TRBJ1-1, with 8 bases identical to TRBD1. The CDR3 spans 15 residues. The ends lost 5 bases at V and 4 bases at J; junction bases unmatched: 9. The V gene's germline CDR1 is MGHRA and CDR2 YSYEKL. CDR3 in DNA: TGCGCCAGCAGCATGCGGGACAGGACCCTCACTGAAGCTTTCTTT. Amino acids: CASSMRDRTLTEAFF.

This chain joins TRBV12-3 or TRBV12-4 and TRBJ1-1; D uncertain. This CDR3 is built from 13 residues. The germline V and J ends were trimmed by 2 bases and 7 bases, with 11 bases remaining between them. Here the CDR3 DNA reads TGTGCCAGCAGTTTACGGCCGGACCGTGAAGCTTTCTTT. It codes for CASSLRPDREAFF.

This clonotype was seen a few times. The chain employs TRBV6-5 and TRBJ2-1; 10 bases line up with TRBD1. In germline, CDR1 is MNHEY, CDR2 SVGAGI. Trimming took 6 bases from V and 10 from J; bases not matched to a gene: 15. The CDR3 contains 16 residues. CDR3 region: CASRRLGTGDFSEQFF. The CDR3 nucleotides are TGTGCCAGCAGAAGATTGGGGACAGGGGACTTCTCGGAGCAGTTCTTC.